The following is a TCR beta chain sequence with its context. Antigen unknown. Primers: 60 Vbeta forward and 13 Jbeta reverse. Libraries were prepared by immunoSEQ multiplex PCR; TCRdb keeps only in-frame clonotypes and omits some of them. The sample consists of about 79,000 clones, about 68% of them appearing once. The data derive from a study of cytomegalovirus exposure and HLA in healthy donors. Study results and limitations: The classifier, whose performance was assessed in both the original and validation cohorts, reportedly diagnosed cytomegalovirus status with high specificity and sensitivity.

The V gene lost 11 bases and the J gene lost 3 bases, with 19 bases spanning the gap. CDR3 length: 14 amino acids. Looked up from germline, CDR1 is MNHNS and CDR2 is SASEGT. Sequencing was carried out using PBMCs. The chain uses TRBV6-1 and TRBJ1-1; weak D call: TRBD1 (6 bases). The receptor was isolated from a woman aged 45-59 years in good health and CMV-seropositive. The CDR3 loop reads CAGSLYREHTEAFF. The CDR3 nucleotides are TGTGCCGGTTCCTTATACAGGGAACACACTGAAGCTTTCTTT.